A single T cell receptor (beta chain) is shown here with its context. The sample originates from a study of blood T cell repertoires in COVID-19. Study at large: The analysed material was cDNA or gDNA that came from T cells, B-cell-depleted T cells, or PBMCs.

In the authors' methods: How many nucleated cells were present was estimated from reference gene primer amplification. The protocol was immunoSEQ multiplex PCR, while the TCRdb copy is restricted to in-frame clones and leaves out a portion. From that table come the V and J calls and clone size; the DNA was used to work out D and trimming. This table holds 250,000 to 300,000 clones, 85% to 90% found once. Seattle patients were enrolled during active infection and followed longitudinally. J gave up 10 bases and V 3 bases, and 8 bases lay outside the gene matches. Per germline, CDR1 GTSNPN and CDR2 SVGIG (reference sequence). The CDR3 covers 13 residues.

V usage is TRBV30 and J usage is TRBJ1-5; TRBD1 aligns across 8 bases. The sequence came from a woman aged 55-69 years with COVID-19, enrolled during active disease. The sequenced material came from peripheral blood. CDR3 nucleotide sequence: TGTGCCTGGAGCGATGGACAGGGCACTCCCCAGCATTTT. It encodes CAWSDGQGTPQHF.